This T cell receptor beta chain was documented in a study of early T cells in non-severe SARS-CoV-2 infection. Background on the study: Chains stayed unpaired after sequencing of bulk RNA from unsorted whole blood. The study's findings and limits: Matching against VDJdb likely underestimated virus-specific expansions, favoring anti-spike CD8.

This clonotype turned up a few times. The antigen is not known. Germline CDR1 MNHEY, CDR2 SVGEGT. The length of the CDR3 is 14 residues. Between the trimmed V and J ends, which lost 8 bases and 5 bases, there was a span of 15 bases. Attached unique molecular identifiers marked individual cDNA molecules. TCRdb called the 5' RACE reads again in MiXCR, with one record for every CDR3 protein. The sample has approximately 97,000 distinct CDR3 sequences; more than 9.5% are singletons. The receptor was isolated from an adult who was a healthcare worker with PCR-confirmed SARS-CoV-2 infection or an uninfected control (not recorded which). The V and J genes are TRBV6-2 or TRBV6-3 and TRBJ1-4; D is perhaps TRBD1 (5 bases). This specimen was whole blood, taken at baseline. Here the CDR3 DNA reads TGTGCCAGCCAGAGTGACAGCATCAATGAAAAACTGTTTTTT. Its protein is CASQSDSINEKLFF.